A selection of T cell receptor beta chains follows, all from one sample in a study of T cell repertoires in cytomegalovirus infection. Their antigens remain unidentified. TCRdb recomputed calls from the reads with MiXCR, one row per CDR3 protein. The sample lists fewer than 350,000 distinct CDR3 sequences; 25% to 30% were seen once. This sample comprised cultured PBMCs, obtained from culture after CMV antigen stimulation. All receptors derive from a human donor in good health (CMV status not recorded). Some clones in this sample may be carry-over from other donors' samples. CDR3s include the opening cysteine and the closing phenylalanine or tryptophan. D genes are given only for firm matches. A row's size may be missing; if present it is once, few, many or a size class.

cdr3_aa: CASSPRGTAAETQYF; cdr3_nt: TGTGCCAGTAGTCCTCGCGGGACAGCGGCAGAGACCCAGTACTTC; v_call: TRBV19; clone_size: .; j_call: TRBJ2-5; d_call: .
cdr3_aa: CSTQTGVNTEAFF; cdr3_nt: TGCAGCACTCAGACAGGGGTGAACACTGAAGCTTTCTTT; v_call: TRBV29-1; clone_size: .; j_call: TRBJ1-1; d_call: TRBD1
cdr3_aa: CASLTPGANVLTF; cdr3_nt: TGTGCCAGCCTAACCCCTGGGGCCAACGTCCTGACTTTC; v_call: TRBV28; clone_size: .; j_call: TRBJ2-6; d_call: .
cdr3_aa: CASSLFILYGYTF; cdr3_nt: TGTGCCAGCAGCTTATTCATCCTCTATGGCTACACCTTC; v_call: TRBV7-8; clone_size: many; j_call: TRBJ1-2; d_call: .
cdr3_aa: CASRETSGRSHEQYF; cdr3_nt: TGTGCCAGCAGGGAGACTAGCGGGAGATCCCACGAGCAGTACTTC; v_call: TRBV6-5; clone_size: .; j_call: TRBJ2-7; d_call: TRBD2
cdr3_aa: CASSQHGQGNYGYTF; cdr3_nt: TGTGCCAGCAGTCAACACGGACAGGGAAACTATGGCTACACCTTC; v_call: TRBV6-4; clone_size: few; j_call: TRBJ1-2; d_call: TRBD1
cdr3_aa: CASSLVSQTTGTGNTIYF; cdr3_nt: TGTGCCAGCAGCTTAGTGTCCCAGACGACAGGTACTGGAAACACCATATATTTT; v_call: TRBV7-6; clone_size: many; j_call: TRBJ1-3; d_call: .
cdr3_aa: CATGGSEQYF; cdr3_nt: TGTGCGACAGGGGGCAGCGAGCAGTACTTC; v_call: TRBV10-3; clone_size: few; j_call: TRBJ2-7; d_call: TRBD1
cdr3_aa: CASSQQGMGETQYF; cdr3_nt: TGTGCCAGCAGCCAACAGGGGATGGGAGAGACCCAGTACTTC; v_call: TRBV7-2; clone_size: .; j_call: TRBJ2-5; d_call: TRBD1
cdr3_aa: CASSLGLAGAGEQFF; cdr3_nt: TGTGCCAGCAGCTTAGGACTAGCGGGAGCCGGTGAGCAGTTCTTC; v_call: TRBV7-3; clone_size: .; j_call: TRBJ2-1; d_call: TRBD2
cdr3_aa: CASSLTKTGNTQYF; cdr3_nt: TGTGCCAGCAGCCTAACGAAGACAGGGAATACGCAGTATTTT; v_call: TRBV7-2; clone_size: few; j_call: TRBJ2-3; d_call: TRBD1
cdr3_aa: CASSSGSEGSYTF; cdr3_nt: TGTGCCAGCAGCTCGGGGTCGGAGGGTAGCTACACCTTC; v_call: TRBV11-2; clone_size: many; j_call: TRBJ1-2; d_call: .
cdr3_aa: CASSKDFRRRELFF; cdr3_nt: TGTGCCAGTAGTAAAGACTTCAGGCGCCGGGAGCTGTTTTTT; v_call: TRBV19; clone_size: .; j_call: TRBJ2-2; d_call: .
cdr3_aa: CASTLTSGTYNEQFF; cdr3_nt: TGTGCCAGCACTTTGACTAGCGGCACCTACAATGAGCAGTTCTTC; v_call: TRBV12-3/TRBV12-4; clone_size: .; j_call: TRBJ2-1; d_call: TRBD2
cdr3_aa: CASRFQGDQPQHF; cdr3_nt: TGTGCCAGCAGATTCCAAGGGGATCAGCCCCAGCATTTT; v_call: TRBV6-1; clone_size: .; j_call: TRBJ1-5; d_call: .
cdr3_aa: CASSFESGAFTDTQYF; cdr3_nt: TGTGCCAGCAGTTTCGAGAGCGGGGCTTTCACAGATACGCAGTATTTT; v_call: TRBV28; clone_size: .; j_call: TRBJ2-3; d_call: TRBD2
cdr3_aa: CAISDPQDRDNFASSYEQYF; cdr3_nt: TGTGCCATCAGTGATCCGCAAGACAGGGATAACTTCGCGTCTTCCTACGAGCAGTACTTC; v_call: TRBV10-3; clone_size: .; j_call: TRBJ2-7; d_call: TRBD1
cdr3_aa: CASTTPEEGPNYGYTF; cdr3_nt: TGTGCCAGTACCACCCCCGAGGAGGGCCCTAACTATGGCTACACCTTC; v_call: TRBV19; clone_size: .; j_call: TRBJ1-2; d_call: .
cdr3_aa: CASSKTSGRTDTQYF; cdr3_nt: TGTGCCAGCAGCAAGACTAGCGGGAGGACAGATACGCAGTATTTT; v_call: TRBV7-9; clone_size: .; j_call: TRBJ2-3; d_call: TRBD2
cdr3_aa: CSARPGSGYTEAFF; cdr3_nt: TGCAGTGCTAGACCAGGGTCGGGATACACTGAAGCTTTCTTT; v_call: TRBV20-1; clone_size: .; j_call: TRBJ1-1; d_call: .
cdr3_aa: CASRDSLNTEAFF; cdr3_nt: TGTGCCAGCAGGGACAGCCTCAACACTGAAGCTTTCTTT; v_call: TRBV6-2/TRBV6-3; clone_size: .; j_call: TRBJ1-1; d_call: .
cdr3_aa: CASSLGGGGGGELFF; cdr3_nt: TGTGCCAGCAGCTTAGGAGGCGGGGGTGGCGGGGAGCTGTTTTTT; v_call: TRBV7-2; clone_size: many; j_call: TRBJ2-2; d_call: TRBD2
cdr3_aa: CASSFRDEKLFF; cdr3_nt: TGTGCCAGCAGCTTCCGGGATGAAAAACTGTTTTTT; v_call: TRBV5-6; clone_size: few; j_call: TRBJ1-4; d_call: .
cdr3_aa: CASSLFDGYDTYEQYF; cdr3_nt: TGTGCCAGCAGCTTATTTGATGGGTATGACACCTACGAGCAGTACTTC; v_call: TRBV5-6; clone_size: .; j_call: TRBJ2-7; d_call: .
cdr3_aa: CASSLLMKGSYGYTF; cdr3_nt: TGTGCCAGCAGCTTACTTATGAAGGGGAGCTATGGCTACACCTTC; v_call: TRBV7-2; clone_size: .; j_call: TRBJ1-2; d_call: .
cdr3_aa: CASSISGRPQPQHF; cdr3_nt: TGTGCCAGCAGTATTAGTGGTCGCCCCCAGCCCCAGCATTTT; v_call: TRBV12-3/TRBV12-4; clone_size: few; j_call: TRBJ1-5; d_call: .
cdr3_aa: CASSLYRPTYEQYF; cdr3_nt: TGTGCCAGCAGCTTGTACAGACCGACCTACGAGCAGTACTTC; v_call: TRBV7-6; clone_size: few; j_call: TRBJ2-7; d_call: .
cdr3_aa: CASSPREGGYGYTF; cdr3_nt: TGTGCCAGCAGCCCTCGGGAGGGAGGCTATGGCTACACCTTC; v_call: TRBV27; clone_size: .; j_call: TRBJ1-2; d_call: .
cdr3_aa: CASSPSGGAGNEQFF; cdr3_nt: TGTGCCAGCAGCCCTAGCGGGGGGGCAGGGAATGAGCAGTTCTTC; v_call: TRBV7-6; clone_size: few; j_call: TRBJ2-1; d_call: TRBD2
cdr3_aa: CASSISSGWGEQFF; cdr3_nt: TGTGCCAGCAGCATCAGTAGCGGCTGGGGCGAGCAGTTCTTC; v_call: TRBV7-2; clone_size: many; j_call: TRBJ2-1; d_call: .
cdr3_aa: CSARGLGWGDNYGYTF; cdr3_nt: TGCAGTGCTAGAGGTCTGGGATGGGGGGATAACTATGGCTACACCTTC; v_call: TRBV20-1; clone_size: .; j_call: TRBJ1-2; d_call: .
cdr3_aa: CASSWGAVSSYEQYF; cdr3_nt: TGTGCCAGCAGCTGGGGGGCGGTTAGCTCCTACGAGCAGTACTTC; v_call: TRBV11-2; clone_size: few; j_call: TRBJ2-7; d_call: .
cdr3_aa: CASSPPGYTQYF; cdr3_nt: TGTGCCAGCAGCCCGCCGGGGTATACGCAGTATTTT; v_call: TRBV7-9; clone_size: few; j_call: TRBJ2-3; d_call: .
cdr3_aa: CASSIDLGRMVTF; cdr3_nt: TGTGCCAGTAGTATAGATCTGGGCAGGATGGTAACCTTC; v_call: TRBV19; clone_size: .; j_call: TRBJ1-2; d_call: .
cdr3_aa: CSASVEGYRNQPQHF; cdr3_nt: TGCAGTGCTAGCGTTGAGGGTTATCGCAATCAGCCCCAGCATTTT; v_call: TRBV20-1; clone_size: .; j_call: TRBJ1-5; d_call: .
cdr3_aa: CASDFRGGDYEQYF; cdr3_nt: TGTGCCAGCGATTTTCGGGGGGGGGACTACGAGCAGTACTTC; v_call: TRBV7-4; clone_size: few; j_call: TRBJ2-7; d_call: TRBD2
cdr3_aa: CASSLLGKNTEAFF; cdr3_nt: TGTGCCAGCAGCTTATTGGGCAAGAACACTGAAGCTTTCTTT; v_call: TRBV7-3; clone_size: few; j_call: TRBJ1-1; d_call: .
cdr3_aa: CASSPGQGRAEAFF; cdr3_nt: TGTGCCAGCAGCCCCGGACAGGGTCGAGCTGAAGCTTTCTTT; v_call: TRBV12-3/TRBV12-4; clone_size: .; j_call: TRBJ1-1; d_call: TRBD1
cdr3_aa: CASSPREWETQYF; cdr3_nt: TGTGCCAGCAGCCCCAGGGAGTGGGAGACCCAGTACTTC; v_call: TRBV6-5; clone_size: few; j_call: TRBJ2-5; d_call: .
cdr3_aa: CASSQTSGRYEQYF; cdr3_nt: TGTGCCAGCAGCCAAACTAGCGGGAGATACGAGCAGTACTTC; v_call: TRBV4-2; clone_size: few; j_call: TRBJ2-7; d_call: TRBD2
cdr3_aa: CASSYEPGQGGSNQPQHF; cdr3_nt: TGTGCCAGTAGTTACGAACCGGGACAGGGAGGAAGCAATCAGCCCCAGCATTTT; v_call: TRBV19; clone_size: .; j_call: TRBJ1-5; d_call: TRBD1
cdr3_aa: CASSVGQIHGTGGNQPQHF; cdr3_nt: TGTGCCAGCAGTGTTGGACAGATCCATGGGACCGGGGGCAATCAGCCCCAGCATTTT; v_call: TRBV6-1; clone_size: .; j_call: TRBJ1-5; d_call: .
cdr3_aa: CASRGAGGRETQYF; cdr3_nt: TGTGCCAGTAGGGGGGCCGGGGGGCGTGAGACCCAGTACTTC; v_call: TRBV19; clone_size: .; j_call: TRBJ2-5; d_call: .
cdr3_aa: CASSFSGVGEEQYF; cdr3_nt: TGTGCCAGCAGTTTTTCCGGAGTTGGGGAGGAGCAGTACTTC; v_call: TRBV27; clone_size: few; j_call: TRBJ2-7; d_call: .
cdr3_aa: CSVARGQGHGYTF; cdr3_nt: TGCAGCGTTGCCAGGGGGCAAGGGCATGGCTACACCTTC; v_call: TRBV29-1; clone_size: .; j_call: TRBJ1-2; d_call: TRBD1
cdr3_aa: CASTSGGGNQPQHF; cdr3_nt: TGTGCCAGTACTTCAGGGGGTGGCAATCAGCCCCAGCATTTT; v_call: TRBV19; clone_size: .; j_call: TRBJ1-5; d_call: TRBD1
cdr3_aa: CASSLGQNQPQHF; cdr3_nt: TGTGCCAGCAGTTTAGGGCAAAATCAGCCCCAGCATTTT; v_call: TRBV5-1; clone_size: many; j_call: TRBJ1-5; d_call: .
cdr3_aa: CASNVGGSGEKLFF; cdr3_nt: TGTGCCAGTAACGTCGGGGGGAGTGGAGAAAAACTGTTTTTT; v_call: TRBV19; clone_size: once; j_call: TRBJ1-4; d_call: .
cdr3_aa: CASSLESRQQFF; cdr3_nt: TGCGCCAGCAGCTTGGAGTCCCGTCAGCAGTTCTTC; v_call: TRBV5-1; clone_size: .; j_call: TRBJ2-1; d_call: .
cdr3_aa: CSARPGGSYNEQFF; cdr3_nt: TGCAGTGCTAGACCGGGGGGCTCCTACAATGAGCAGTTCTTC; v_call: TRBV20-1; clone_size: few; j_call: TRBJ2-1; d_call: TRBD2
cdr3_aa: CAISEFSGGNSYEQYF; cdr3_nt: TGTGCCATCAGTGAATTCAGCGGGGGTAACTCCTACGAGCAGTACTTC; v_call: TRBV10-3; clone_size: .; j_call: TRBJ2-7; d_call: TRBD2
cdr3_aa: CASSPSSGDEQFF; cdr3_nt: TGTGCCAGCAGCCCTTCTAGCGGGGATGAGCAGTTCTTC; v_call: TRBV7-2; clone_size: .; j_call: TRBJ2-1; d_call: TRBD2
cdr3_aa: CASSYLRHDGYTF; cdr3_nt: TGTGCCAGCAGTTACTTGCGGCACGATGGCTACACCTTC; v_call: TRBV6-6; clone_size: .; j_call: TRBJ1-2; d_call: .
cdr3_aa: CASWAGDNYGYTF; cdr3_nt: TGTGCCAGTTGGGCGGGGGACAACTATGGCTACACCTTC; v_call: TRBV27; clone_size: .; j_call: TRBJ1-2; d_call: .
cdr3_aa: CASSIRRTEAFF; cdr3_nt: TGTGCCAGTAGTATCAGGAGGACTGAAGCTTTCTTT; v_call: TRBV19; clone_size: .; j_call: TRBJ1-1; d_call: .